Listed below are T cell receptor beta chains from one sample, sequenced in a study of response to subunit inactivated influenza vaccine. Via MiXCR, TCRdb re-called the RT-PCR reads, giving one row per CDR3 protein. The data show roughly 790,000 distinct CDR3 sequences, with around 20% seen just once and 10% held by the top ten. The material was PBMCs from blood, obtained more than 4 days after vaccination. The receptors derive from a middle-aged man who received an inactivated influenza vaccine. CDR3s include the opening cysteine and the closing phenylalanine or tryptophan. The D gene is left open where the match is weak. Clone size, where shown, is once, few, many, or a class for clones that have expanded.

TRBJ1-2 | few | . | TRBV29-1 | TGCAGCGTTGAACCCAGGAGCAACTATGGCTACACCTTC | CSVEPRSNYGYTF
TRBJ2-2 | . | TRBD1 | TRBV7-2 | TGTGCCAGCAGCTTGACAGGGGTGGGGGAGCTGTTTTTT | CASSLTGVGELFF
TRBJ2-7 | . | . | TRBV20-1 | TGCAGTGCTAGAGAGGGGGGGCGGGTATCCGAGCAGTACTTC | CSAREGGRVSEQYF
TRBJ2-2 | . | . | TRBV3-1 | TGTGCCAGCAGCCAACTCAGGGTTAGCACCGGGGAGCTGTTTTTT | CASSQLRVSTGELFF
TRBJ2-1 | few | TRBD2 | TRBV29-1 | TGCAGCGATCTAGCGGGGGGTAAAAATGAGCAGTTCTTC | CSDLAGGKNEQFF
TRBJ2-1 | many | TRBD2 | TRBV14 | TGTGCCAGCAGCCGAATGACTAGCGGAGCCTACAATGAGCAGTTCTTC | CASSRMTSGAYNEQFF
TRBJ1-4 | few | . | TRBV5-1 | TGCGCCAGCAGCCAGGGACCCGGAAATGAAAAACTGTTTTTT | CASSQGPGNEKLFF
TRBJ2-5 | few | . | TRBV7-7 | TGTGCCAGCAGCCATAGGACAGACCAAGAGACCCAGTACTTC | CASSHRTDQETQYF
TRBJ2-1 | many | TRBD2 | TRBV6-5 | TGTGCCAGCAGTTACCTAGCGGGAGCCCTGAACGAGCAGTTCTTC | CASSYLAGALNEQFF
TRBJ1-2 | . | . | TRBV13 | TGTGCCAGCAGCTTCGGGACATTCTATGGCTACACCTTC | CASSFGTFYGYTF
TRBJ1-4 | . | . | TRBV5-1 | TGCGCCAGCAGCTTGGAGCGGGGGTTTGGAGAAAAACTGTTTTTT | CASSLERGFGEKLFF
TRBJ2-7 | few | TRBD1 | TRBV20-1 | TGCAGTGCTAGTTCAGGGGGCAAGTACGAGCAGTACTTC | CSASSGGKYEQYF
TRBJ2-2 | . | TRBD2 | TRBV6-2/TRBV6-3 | TGTGCCAGCAGTTACTCGCCGGGAGGGCCTCCCGGGGAGCTGTTTTTT | CASSYSPGGPPGELFF
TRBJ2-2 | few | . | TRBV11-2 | TGTGCCAGCAGCTTAGCTGTCGGAGTTAACACCGGGGAGCTGTTTTTT | CASSLAVGVNTGELFF
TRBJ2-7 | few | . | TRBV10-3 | TGTGCCATCAGTGCCCCCTCCTACGAGCAGTACTTC | CAISAPSYEQYF
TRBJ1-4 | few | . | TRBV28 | TGTGCCAGCAGTCCACCGAATTCGATAACCGGAAAACTGTTTTTT | CASSPPNSITGKLFF
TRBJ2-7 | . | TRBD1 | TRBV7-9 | TGTGCCAGCAGCTCTAGACAGGGGGCAAACGAGCAGTACTTC | CASSSRQGANEQYF
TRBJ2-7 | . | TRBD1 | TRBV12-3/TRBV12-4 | TGTGCCAGCAGACGACAGGGGGCTACCTACGAGCAGTACTTC | CASRRQGATYEQYF
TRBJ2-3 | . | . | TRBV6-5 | TGTGCCAGCAGTTACTCGAGCCCTCTGGGATCAGATACGCAGTATTTT | CASSYSSPLGSDTQYF
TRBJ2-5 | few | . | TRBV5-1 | TGCGCCAGCAGCCCGGGGGACGGGCAAGAGACCCAGTACTTC | CASSPGDGQETQYF
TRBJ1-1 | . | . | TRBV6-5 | TGTGCCAGCAGTTACGACGGGGGAAGATCAGGGAACACTGAAGCTTTCTTT | CASSYDGGRSGNTEAFF
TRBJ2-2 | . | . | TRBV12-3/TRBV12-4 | TGTGCCAGCAGTTTAGAGAACCCGGGGGGGGAGCTGTTTTTT | CASSLENPGGELFF
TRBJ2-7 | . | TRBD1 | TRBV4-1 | TGCGCCAGCAGCGCCAGACAGGGAATCCACGAGCAGTACTTC | CASSARQGIHEQYF
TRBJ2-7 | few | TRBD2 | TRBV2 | TGTGCCAGCGACATTAGCGGGAGTTACGAGCAGTACTTC | CASDISGSYEQYF
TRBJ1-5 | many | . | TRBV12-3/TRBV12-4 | TGTGCCAGCACCAGGGACGGCAATCAGCCCCAGCATTTT | CASTRDGNQPQHF
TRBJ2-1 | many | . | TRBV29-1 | TGCAGCGTTGAAGATCCTAATGAGCAGTTCTTC | CSVEDPNEQFF
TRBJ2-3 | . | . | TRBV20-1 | TGCAGTGCTAGAGCCCCCGGACCCGGCACAGATACGCAGTATTTT | CSARAPGPGTDTQYF
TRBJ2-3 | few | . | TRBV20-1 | TGCAGTGCTAGTCCTCAGACACTCGATACGCAGTATTTT | CSASPQTLDTQYF
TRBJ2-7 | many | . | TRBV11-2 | TGTGCCAGCACCCTAGGGGGTTACCGTTACGAGCAGTACTTC | CASTLGGYRYEQYF
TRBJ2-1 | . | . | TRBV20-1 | TGCAGTGCTAGAGACCACGTGGCAGGGTGGAATGAGCAGTTCTTC | CSARDHVAGWNEQFF
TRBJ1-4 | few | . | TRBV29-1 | TGCAGCGTCCAAAGGACGCCAGGCCTTGGGTTGTTTTTT | CSVQRTPGLGLFF
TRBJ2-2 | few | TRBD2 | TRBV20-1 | TGCAGTGCTACTAGCGGGGAGACCGGGGAGCTGTTTTTT | CSATSGETGELFF
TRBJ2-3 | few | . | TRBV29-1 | TGCAGCGTTTCCTACACGACAGGATTCACAGATACGCAGTATTTT | CSVSYTTGFTDTQYF
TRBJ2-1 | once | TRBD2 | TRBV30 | TGTGCCTGGAGGGCAACTAGCGGGGGAGGCAAGTTCTTC | CAWRATSGGGKFF
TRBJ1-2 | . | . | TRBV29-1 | TGCAGCGTTGGTTCAGGGACTAACTATGGCTACACCTTC | CSVGSGTNYGYTF
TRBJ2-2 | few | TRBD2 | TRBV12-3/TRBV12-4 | TGTGCCAGCAGACAGTCCGGGGGGGTAGTCACCGGGGAGCTGTTTTTT | CASRQSGGVVTGELFF
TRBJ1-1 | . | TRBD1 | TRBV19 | TGTGCCAGTAGCCCGCACAGGGGGCCTGCTTTCTTT | CASSPHRGPAFF
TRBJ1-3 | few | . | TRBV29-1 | TGCAGCGCTCAATCTGGAAACACCATATATTTT | CSAQSGNTIYF
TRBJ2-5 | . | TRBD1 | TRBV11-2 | TGTGCCAGCAAAAACAGGGGGTACCAAGAGACCCAGTACTTC | CASKNRGYQETQYF
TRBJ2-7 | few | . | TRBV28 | TGTGCCAGCGGGCAGGGAGGATACGAGCAGTACTTC | CASGQGGYEQYF
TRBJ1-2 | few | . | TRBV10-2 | TGCGCCAGCAGCGAGTCGCGTACAGGTCCCCTAGGAGGCTACACCTTC | CASSESRTGPLGGYTF
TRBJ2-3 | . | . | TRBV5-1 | TGCGCCAGCAGCTCTGAAGGGAAAATCACAGATACGCAGTATTTT | CASSSEGKITDTQYF
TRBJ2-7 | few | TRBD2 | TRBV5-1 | TGCGCCAGCAGCTTGCGTAGCGGGGACAACGCGGGCTACGAGCAGTACTTC | CASSLRSGDNAGYEQYF
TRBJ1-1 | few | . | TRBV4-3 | TGCGCCAGCAGCCAGAAAGGGGGCACTGAAGCTTTCTTT | CASSQKGGTEAFF
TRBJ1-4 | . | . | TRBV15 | TGTGCCACCAGCAATGTGGGCAGGATGGGTGAAAAACTGTTTTTT | CATSNVGRMGEKLFF